The source of this T cell receptor (beta chain) is a study of Ad26.COV2.S vaccination and SARS-CoV-2 variants. Documented treatment: around 19 received Ad26.COV2.S at low or high dose, single or two shots; about 5 received placebo; per-sample allocation not given. After the first vaccine or placebo injection, samples were drawn on day 63. Sequencing used immunoSEQ multiplex PCR; TCRdb keeps in-frame clones, though not all of them. The sample lists more than 300,000 clones, roughly 84% occurring once. There are 16 residues in the CDR3. V gave up 4 bases and J gave up 0 bases, with 15 bases separating them. Germline values: CDR1 MGHDK, CDR2 SYGVNS.

This rearrangement joins TRBV25-1 to TRBJ1-1, with D perhaps TRBD1 (5 bases). The sequences come from peripheral blood, collected in a trial of Ad26.COV2.S vaccine versus placebo. The origin of this receptor is a person between 18 and 65 years old who received the Ad26.COV2.S COVID-19 vaccine or a placebo. CDR3 in DNA: TGTGCCAGCAGTGCAGCGAAGGGGAAACTGAACACTGAAGCTTTCTTT. This gives the protein CASSAAKGKLNTEAFF. Combining the CDR3 with reference TRBV25-1 and TRBJ1-1 gives the whole variable domain EADIYQTPRYLVIGTGKKITLECSQTMGHDKMYWYQQDPGMELHLIHYSYGVNSTEKGDLSSESTVSRIRTEHFPLTLESARPSHTSQYLCASSAAKGKLNTEAFFGQGTRLTVV.